This TCR beta chain originates from a study of T cells in Graves' hyperthyroidism and ophthalmopathy. Overall study findings and caveats: The majority of expanded thyroid clonotypes above 0.001 also appeared in blood. Using 13 V-J features, a model discriminated ophthalmopathy from stable hyperthyroidism.

This clonotype was found many times. Its antigen is not known. Those patients with uncontrolled infection, other autoimmune disease, pregnancy or lactation were excluded. The V end was cut by 4 bases, the J end by 6 bases, with 9 bases between. This CDR3 comprises 11 residues. The germline CDR1 and CDR2 sequences are DFQATT and SNEGSKA (reference sequence). Amplified TCR beta CDR3 regions derived from RNA transcripts. The HTBI primer set drove a first-round RT-PCR of the TCR CDR3. TCRdb called the multiplex PCR reads again in MiXCR, with one record for every CDR3 protein. The sample holds some 600,000 distinct CDR3 sequences, approximately 15% seen once.

The sample was blood. The receptor's source is a woman aged 30 to 39 with Graves' hyperthyroidism that later progressed to Graves' ophthalmopathy. The genes are TRBV20-1 and TRBJ1-2; D not resolved. CDR3 loop: CSAIRRDGYTF. The CDR3 bases are TGCAGTGCTATTAGGAGGGATGGCTACACCTTC.